The sequence of this TCR beta chain was determined in a study of CD8 T cells in ankylosing spondylitis. Libraries for TCR beta were made by quantitative 5'-RACE with molecular barcodes. TCRdb ran MiXCR on the 5' RACE reads and lists one entry per CDR3 protein. The sample records under 300,000 distinct CDR3 sequences, over 8.5% being singletons. This clonotype appeared many times. Its antigen is as yet unknown. Overall study results and limits: A number of the motif variants had already been described in reactive arthritis synovial fluid and blood. Seemingly characteristic of ankylosing spondylitis blood was a TCR beta motif consisting of fewer than 10 highly homologous variants.

The ends were cut back, 0 bases at V and 8 bases at J, with 20 bases in the middle. From germline, CDR1 is SGHRS and CDR2 YFSETQ. This CDR3 spans 16 amino acids. Sequencing was carried out using blood, either unsorted or a sorted T cell fraction (not recorded which). The V and J genes are TRBV5-1 and TRBJ1-2; perhaps TRBD1 as D (5 bases). The sequence was obtained from a male donor with ankylosing spondylitis or in good health (not recorded which). This CDR3 is CASSLDLGSGLGGYTF. CDR3 nucleotides: TGCGCCAGCAGCTTGGACTTGGGGTCAGGGTTAGGAGGCTACACCTTC.